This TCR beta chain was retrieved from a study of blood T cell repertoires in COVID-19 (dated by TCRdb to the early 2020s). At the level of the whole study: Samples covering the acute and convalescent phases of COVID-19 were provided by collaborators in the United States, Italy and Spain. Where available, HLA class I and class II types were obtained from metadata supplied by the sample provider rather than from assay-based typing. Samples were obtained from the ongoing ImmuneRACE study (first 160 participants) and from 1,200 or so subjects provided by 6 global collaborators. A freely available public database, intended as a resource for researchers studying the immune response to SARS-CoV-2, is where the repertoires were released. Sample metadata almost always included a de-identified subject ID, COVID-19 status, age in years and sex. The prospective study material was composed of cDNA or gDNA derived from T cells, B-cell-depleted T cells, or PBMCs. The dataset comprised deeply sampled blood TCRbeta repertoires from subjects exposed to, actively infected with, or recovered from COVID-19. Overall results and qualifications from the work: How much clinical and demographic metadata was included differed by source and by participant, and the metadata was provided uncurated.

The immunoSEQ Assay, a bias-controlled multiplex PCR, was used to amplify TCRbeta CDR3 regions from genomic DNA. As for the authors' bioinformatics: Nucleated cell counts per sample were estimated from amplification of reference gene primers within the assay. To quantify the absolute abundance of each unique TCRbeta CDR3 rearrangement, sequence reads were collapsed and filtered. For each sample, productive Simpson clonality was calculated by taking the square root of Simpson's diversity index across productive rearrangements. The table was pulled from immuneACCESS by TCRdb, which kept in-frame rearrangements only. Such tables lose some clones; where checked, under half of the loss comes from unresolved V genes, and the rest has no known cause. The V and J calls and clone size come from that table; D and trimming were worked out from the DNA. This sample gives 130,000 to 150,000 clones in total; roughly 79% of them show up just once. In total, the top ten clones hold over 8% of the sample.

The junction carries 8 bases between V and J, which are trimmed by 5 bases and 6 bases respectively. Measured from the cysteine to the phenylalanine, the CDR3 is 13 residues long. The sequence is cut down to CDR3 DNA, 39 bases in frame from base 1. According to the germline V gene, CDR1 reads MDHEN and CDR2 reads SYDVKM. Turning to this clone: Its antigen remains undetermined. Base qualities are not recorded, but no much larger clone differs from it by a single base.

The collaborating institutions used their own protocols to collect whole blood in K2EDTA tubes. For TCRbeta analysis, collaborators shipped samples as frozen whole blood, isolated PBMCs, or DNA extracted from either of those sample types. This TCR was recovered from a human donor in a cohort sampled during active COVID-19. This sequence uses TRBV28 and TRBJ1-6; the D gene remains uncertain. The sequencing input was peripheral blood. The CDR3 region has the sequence CASSPTGNSPLHF. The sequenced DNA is TGTGCCAGCAGTCCCACGGGTAATTCACCCCTCCACTTT.